Given below is one T cell receptor (beta chain) in context. The antigen is undetermined. This sample was included in a study of T-cell reconstitution after alpha-beta-depleted transplantation in children. Study-wide results and limits: Recipient T cells and thymic progenitors that survived gave rise to the high TCRbeta diversity observed at day 60 in some patients. At around two months after transplant, the alpha-beta T cells were reportedly derived from several hundred expanded clones that came from non-depleted graft cells. A year had passed since transplant, and T-cell counts and diversity by then came mostly from newly produced T cells.

Using unique molecular identifiers, the investigators prepared the TCRbeta library. TCRdb processed the PCR reads anew with MiXCR; each CDR3 protein has one entry. Of about 470,000 distinct CDR3 sequences listed, roughly two fifths are singletons. Germline-derived CDR1 and CDR2 are MDHEN and SYDVKM. The CDR3 covers 14 residues. The V and J ends lost 5 bases and 8 bases respectively, with 19 bases between them. The chain is built from TRBV28 and TRBJ2-7; weak D call: TRBD2 (6 bases). Specimen: PBMCs, collected before TCRalphabeta/CD19-depleted stem cell transplant. The TCR originated in a girl aged 2-10 years with aplastic anemia, due to receive a stem cell transplant. The CDR3 spells CASSGAGTPIKQYF. DNA for the CDR3: TGTGCCAGCAGTGGCGCCGGGACTCCGATAAAGCAGTACTTC.